What follows is one T cell receptor (beta chain) and its context. The table lists this clone with a count of one. Its target antigen remains unknown. Per-base qualities were not stored, and no clone one base away is much larger. The data stem from a study of T cell responses to AZD1222 COVID-19 vaccine (TCRdb year 2021). Background for the entire study: A total of about 230 trial participants underwent TCR sequencing, of whom some 210 received two doses of AZD1222 and some 25 received two doses of the MenACWY control vaccine. Trial participants were enrolled by age into 18-55, 56-69 and 70-plus year subgroups, with around 150, 28 and 57 TCR-sequenced participants respectively.

What the research found in general, with its limitations: Vaccine-associated CD4 TCRs spanned the whole spike protein, with dominant responses in regions 160-218 and 743-854. Participants were mostly white British and included more females than males, and it was suggested by the authors that clonal diversity may have been underestimated. Epitopes outside the regions mutated in the B.1.351 and B.1.1.7 variants were reportedly recognized by nearly half of the unique spike-specific TCRs. After two AZD1222 doses, spike-specific TCR breadth and depth were significantly higher than at day 0 and than in MenACWY recipients. In the small 56-69-year group, the increase in depth fell short of significance, most likely because of low power. Because no day 14 peak-response samples were available, the repertoires could be characterized only after the peak T cell response. Only a handful of AZD1222 recipients were SARS-CoV-2 seropositive at baseline, limiting conclusions about previously exposed vaccinees.

Reading the label with the study, this specimen's time point is: baseline before first vaccination. This specimen's treatment or condition label, per the study, means: meningococcal conjugate vaccine given as trial control. The vaccinee samples were drawn from two UK trials, COV001 and COV002, one of which was a single-blind randomized controlled phase 2/3 trial testing AZD1222 (ChAdOx1 nCoV-19) in healthy adults. Trial participant PBMC samples were collected at day 0 and day 28 after the second dose for TCRbeta chain sequencing. The CDR3 regions of human TCRbeta chains were analyzed by immunosequencing. Under the source paper's analysis protocol: Repertoire TCRs were matched against a reference library of SARS-CoV-2-specific TCRs generated with the MIRA antigen-specificity platform. Breadth meant the fraction of unique TCRs that were SARS-CoV-2-associated, whereas depth meant the fraction of total T cells that were SARS-CoV-2-associated. Each spike-specific TCR was assigned to its reactive spike region and to a CD4 or CD8 class using the MIRA data. Log10-transformed breadth and depth values were compared by one-way ANOVA with Sidak's multiple comparisons tests. TCRdb retrieved this table from immuneACCESS and kept in-frame rearrangements only. Not all clones are present; in checked studies, unresolved V genes account for under half, and no reason is known for the remainder. From that table come the V and J calls and clone size; the DNA was used to work out D and trimming. The sample has around 110,000 clones on record, 80% to 90% of them singletons. 3% to 4% of the sample rests with the top ten.

V was cut back by 0 bases and J by 6 bases, leaving a gap of 8 bases between them. The CDR3 measures 13 amino acids from cysteine to phenylalanine. The sequence is cut down to CDR3 DNA, 39 bases in frame from base 1. CDR1 and CDR2, per the germline V gene, are SNHLY and FYNNEI. This material consisted of peripheral blood, taken on day 0 of MenACWY control vaccination. This sequence was found in an adult in good health. The chain couples TRBV2 to TRBJ1-1; the D gene cannot be named for sure. The CDR3 reads as follows: CASSEADISEAFF. The nucleotide sequence reads TGTGCCAGCAGTGAAGCAGACATTTCTGAAGCTTTCTTT.